The next 10 T cell receptor beta chains were all read from a single sample in a study of T cell changes during pregnancy in multiple sclerosis (dated by TCRdb to between 2018 and 2021). The library relied on the immunoSEQ multiplex PCR assay. The table comes from immuneACCESS by way of TCRdb, which keeps in-frame sequences with V and J called. Part of the clones is missing from these tables; in studies checked, under half for an unresolved V gene and the rest for unknown reasons. In all, the sample holds 41,000 or so clones, and approximately 90% of those were seen once. The biggest ten clones account for 6.5% to 7.5% of the sample. The sample here was CD8+ T cells from peripheral blood mononuclear cells, taken in the third trimester of pregnancy. These receptors all stem from a female donor with multiple sclerosis, enrolled in a pregnancy study.

This CDR3 reads CASSELDSMNTEAFF. CDR3 in DNA: TGTGCCAGCAGTGAACTGGACTCCATGAACACTGAAGCTTTCTTT. The chain carries TRBV2 and TRBJ1-1; D unresolved. The CDR3 runs to 15 residues. Germline CDR1 SNHLY, CDR2 FYNNEI. V was cut by 2 bases and J by 0 bases, with 10 bases left in between.

This chain connects TRBV28 to TRBJ2-3; no firm D call. The CDR3 has 15 amino acids. Germline CDR1 MDHEN, CDR2 SYDVKM. V was cut by 4 bases and J by 6 bases, with 17 bases left in between. CDR3 loop: CASSSRLQVVDTQYF. The CDR3 bases are TGTGCCAGCAGTTCCCGTCTCCAGGTGGTTGATACGCAGTATTTT.

V gene TRBV27 combines with J gene TRBJ1-2; TRBD1 agrees at 9 bases. This CDR3 comprises 14 residues. The junction had 5 bases not matched to a gene; V was cut back by 5 bases and J by 4 bases. The germline V gene has CDR1 MNHEY and CDR2 SMNVEV (reference sequence). CDR3: CASSVGQGPYGYTF. The CDR3 bases are TGTGCCAGCAGTGTCGGACAGGGGCCCTATGGCTACACCTTC.

The V and J genes are TRBV7-2 and TRBJ2-3; tentative D call: TRBD2 (5 bases). CDR1 is SGHTA and CDR2 is FQGNSA in the germline V gene. V was trimmed by 3 bases and J by 0 bases, leaving 10 bases between them. The CDR3 covers 15 residues. The CDR3 spells CASSFEAVSTDTQYF. In nucleotides, the CDR3 is TGTGCCAGCAGCTTCGAAGCGGTGAGCACAGATACGCAGTATTTT.

This chain uses TRBV28 with TRBJ2-3; D ambiguous. The ends were cut back, 4 bases at V and 4 bases at J, with 12 bases in the middle. Germline CDR1 is MDHEN and CDR2 is SYDVKM. The CDR3 loop spans 14 amino acids. CDR3 bases: TGTGCCAGCAGTTCCTCGGGTATAGCAGATACGCAGTATTTT. Translation gives CASSSSGIADTQYF.

The gene calls are TRBV28 and TRBJ2-2, with TRBD2 identical over 10 bases. CDR1 MDHEN and CDR2 SYDVKM come from the germline V gene. The junction had 9 bases not matched to a gene; V was cut back by 5 bases and J by 0 bases. The CDR3 has 18 amino acids. Here the CDR3 DNA reads TGTGCCAGCAGTCCATCTAGCGGGAGAGCTTCGAACACCGGGGAGCTGTTTTTT. Translated: CASSPSSGRASNTGELFF. Full variable domain (remainder filled in from reference TRBV28 and TRBJ2-2): DVKVTQSSRYLVKRTGEKVFLECVQDMDHENMFWYRQDPGLGLRLIYFSYDVKMKEKGDIPEGYSVSREKKERFSLILESASTNQTSMYLCASSPSSGRASNTGELFFGEGSRLTVL.

The V call is TRBV7-6, the J call TRBJ2-7; 7 bases fit TRBD1. V lost 8 bases, J lost 2 bases, and 6 bases stayed unmatched. There are 13 residues in the CDR3. Germline V lookup: CDR1 SGHVS, CDR2 FNYEAQ. The chain's CDR3 is CASALGTAYEQYF. DNA for the CDR3: TGTGCCAGCGCCCTCGGGACAGCCTACGAGCAGTACTTC.

This clone was detected only once. The chain combines TRBV5-4 with TRBJ1-1; TRBD1 agrees at 9 bases. The CDR3 spans 12 residues. CDR1 SGHNT and CDR2 YYREEE come from the germline V gene (reference sequence). Trimming cost V 3 bases and J 11 bases; bases outside gene matches: 5. CDR3 DNA: TGTGCCAGCAGCTACGGAGGACAGGGGGCTTTCTTT. This gives the protein CASSYGGQGAFF.

J is TRBJ1-2 and V is TRBV30; 11 bases align to TRBD1. This CDR3 comprises 14 residues. CDR1 and CDR2 (germline): GTSNPN, SVGIG (reference sequence). V gave up 5 bases and J gave up 6 bases; unmatched junction bases: 8. CDR3 bases: TGTGCCTGGGACCCGGGACAGGGGGGTCATGGCTACACCTTC. It codes for CAWDPGQGGHGYTF.

V and J are TRBV5-5 and TRBJ1-1; TRBD1 matches 7 bases. V was clipped by 4 bases and J by 3 bases; unmatched bases: 12. The CDR3 spans 16 residues. In germline, CDR1 is SGHKS, CDR2 YYEKEE (reference sequence). The CDR3 DNA is TGTGCCAGCAGCCTCGGGACACGGAGGGGGCACACTGAAGCTTTCTTT. Translating it yields CASSLGTRRGHTEAFF.